The 26 T cell receptor beta chains below all came from one sample that was sequenced in a study of T cells in localized non-small cell lung cancer (dated by TCRdb to 2018 to 2020). Library generation was performed with the immunoSEQ multiplex PCR assay. TCRdb provides this immuneACCESS table in a form limited to in-frame rearrangements. Some clones are lacking; in checked studies, under half of them reflect an unresolved V gene, and why the rest are absent is not known. Within this sample are roughly 830 clones, with 20% to 25% of them counted one time only. The ten largest account for 20% of the sample. The sample was normal lung tissue next to the tumor, taken before any cancer treatment. The receptor set was obtained from a man aged 40-75 years with stage II lung adenocarcinoma.

With respect to this clone: Mismatch with germline at one junction end may stem from a read error. V usage is TRBV19 and J usage is TRBJ2-2, with D maybe TRBD1 (6 bases). Germline V gene data show CDR1 as LNHDA and CDR2 as SQIVND (reference sequence). This CDR3 is built from 14 residues. CDR3 bases: TGTGCCAGTAGCATAGGGACACGGTCCGGGGAGCTGTTTTTT. It specifies CASSIGTRSGELFF. The entire variable domain, with the rest obtained from reference TRBV19 and TRBJ2-2, is as follows: DGGITQSPKYLFRKEGQNVTLSCEQNLNHDAMYWYRQDPGQGLRLIYYSQIVNDFQKGDIAEGYSVSREKKESFPLTVTSAQKNPTAFYLCASSIGTRSGELFFGEGSRLTVL.

V and J are TRBV9 and TRBJ1-1; D is ambiguous. From germline, CDR1 is SGDLS and CDR2 YYNGEE. Deletions cut 0 bases from V and 0 bases from J, with 3 bases between. This CDR3 comprises 13 residues. CDR3 DNA sequence: TGTGCCAGCAGCGTAGGGATGAACACTGAAGCTTTCTTT. It codes for CASSVGMNTEAFF. Full variable domain (rest looked up from reference TRBV9 and TRBJ1-1): DSGVTQTPKHLITATGQRVTLRCSPRSGDLSVYWYQQSLDQGLQFLIQYYNGEERAKGNILERFSAQQFPDLHSELNLSSLELGDSALYFCASSVGMNTEAFFGQGTRLTVV.

The rearrangement uses TRBV30 and TRBJ2-7; no definite D call. Trimming stripped 4 bases from V and 0 bases from J, with 10 bases between. Germline lookup yields CDR1 GTSNPN and CDR2 SVGIG (reference sequence). This CDR3 has 13 residues. CDR3 amino acids: CAWKERHSYEQYF. The CDR3 region has the DNA TGTGCCTGGAAGGAAAGGCACTCCTACGAGCAGTACTTC.

This clone turned up a few times. The rearrangement uses TRBV19 and TRBJ1-5, with D unclear. V lost 7 bases and J 2 bases, leaving 6 bases between the germline ends. The CDR3 contains 12 residues. Germline-derived CDR1 and CDR2 are LNHDA and SQIVND (reference sequence). The CDR3 region is CASKQGNQPQHF. Written as DNA, the CDR3 is TGTGCCAGTAAGCAGGGCAATCAGCCCCAGCATTTT.

This clone is medium-sized. For the CDR3, the DNA is TGTGCCAGCAGTGGAAGCTCTGGGGCCAACGTCCTGACTTTC. Protein product: CASSGSSGANVLTF. This chain connects TRBV6-8 to TRBJ2-6; D gene uncertain. Deletions cut 5 bases from V and 0 bases from J, with 5 bases between. There are 14 residues in the CDR3. From germline, CDR1 is MNHGY and CDR2 SAAAGT.

The J gene is TRBJ2-5, the V gene TRBV10-1; D unclear. Germline V CDR1 and CDR2: WNHNN, SYGVQD (reference sequence). This CDR3 is 11 amino acids long. V lost 4 bases to trimming and J lost 13 bases, with 13 bases between them. The CDR3 is CASSAQAPGYF. CDR3 coding DNA: TGCGCCAGCAGTGCCCAGGCTCCGGGGTACTTC.

This clone was observed a handful of times. V usage is TRBV11-3 and J usage is TRBJ2-7; tentatively, D is TRBD2 (5 bases). Germline CDR1 SGHNT, CDR2 YENEEA. Trimming pared 5 bases from V and 2 bases from J, leaving 13 bases between. CDR3 length: 14 amino acids. The CDR3 sequence is CASSPTRNPYEQYF. In DNA form, the CDR3 reads TGTGCCAGCAGCCCCACTAGGAACCCCTACGAGCAGTACTTC. Based on the CDR3 plus reference TRBV11-3 and TRBJ2-7, the full variable domain is EAGVVQSPRYKIIEKKQPVAFWCNPISGHNTLYWYLQNLGQGPELLIRYENEEAVDDSQLPKDRFSAERLKGVDSTLKIQPAELGDSAVYLCASSPTRNPYEQYFGPGTRLTVT.

This clone is judged medium-sized. The V and J genes are TRBV6-8 and TRBJ1-1; 10 bases fit TRBD1. The CDR3 covers 16 residues. Germline-derived CDR1 and CDR2 are MNHGY and SAAAGT. J was trimmed by 2 bases and V by 6 bases; bases with no gene match: 9. CDR3 bases: TGTGCCAGCAGCTGGGAAGGGACAGGGGTTAACACTGAAGCTTTCTTT. Its protein is CASSWEGTGVNTEAFF.

This clone has only a few counts. The V call is TRBV15, the J call TRBJ1-2; 7 bases are a match to TRBD1. The germline V gene encodes CDR1 LNHNV and CDR2 YYDKDF (reference sequence). J was trimmed by 1 base and V by 6 bases; bases with no gene match: 8. The CDR3 is 15 amino acids. The CDR3 region has the DNA TGTGCCACCAGGGAAAACAGGGGTCTTAACTATGGCTACACCTTC. Its translation is CATRENRGLNYGYTF.

The table lists this clone with a few counts. The chain has TRBV6-7 and TRBJ2-5; D unclear. TRBV6-7 is marked as an open reading frame, function uncertain. The CDR3 consists of 11 residues. The germline V and J ends were trimmed by 4 bases and 7 bases, with 7 bases remaining between them. CDR3 in DNA: TGTGCCAGCAGTTCCGGCCTGACCCAGTACTTC. Translation: CASSSGLTQYF.

By its share, this clone is medium-sized (0.01 to 0.1%). The chain combines TRBV11-3 with TRBJ2-5, with 8 bases fitting TRBD2. V was pared by 4 bases and J by 5 bases, with 6 bases of the junction left unmatched. Germline CDR1 and CDR2: SGHNT and YENEEA. The CDR3 is 14 amino acids. Here the CDR3 reads CASSYIAGTETQYF. The CDR3 DNA follows: TGTGCCAGCAGCTATATAGCGGGGACGGAGACCCAGTACTTC. The full variable domain, rest sourced from reference TRBV11-3 and TRBJ2-5, is EAGVVQSPRYKIIEKKQPVAFWCNPISGHNTLYWYLQNLGQGPELLIRYENEEAVDDSQLPKDRFSAERLKGVDSTLKIQPAELGDSAVYLCASSYIAGTETQYFGPGTRLLVL.

There are a few counts of this clone. The gene calls are TRBV11-3 and TRBJ2-5, with a weak D call TRBD1 (7 bases). V lost 5 bases to trimming and J lost 5 bases, with 15 bases between them. In germline, CDR1 is SGHNT, CDR2 YENEEA. CDR3 length equals 14 residues. The CDR3 here is CASSLRQGGETQYF. The CDR3 nucleotides read TGTGCCAGCAGCCTACGACAGGGAGGCGAGACCCAGTACTTC.

This clone is deemed large. The rearrangement joins TRBV6-8 to TRBJ1-2; 7 bases fit TRBD1. The germline V gene encodes CDR1 MNHGY and CDR2 SAAAGT. V lost 5 bases and J lost 8; bases outside the gene matches: 8. The CDR3 loop spans 13 amino acids. The CDR3 sequence: CASSARGGRGYTF. CDR3 in DNA: TGTGCCAGCAGTGCCAGGGGGGGGCGCGGCTACACCTTC.

This clone was counted between two and nine times. V and J are TRBV11-3 and TRBJ2-6, with D perhaps assigned TRBD1 or TRBD2 (5 bases each). The CDR3 covers 14 residues. Trimming stripped 3 bases from V and 6 bases from J, with 9 bases between. Germline-derived CDR1 and CDR2 are SGHNT and YENEEA. CDR3 sequence: CASSFGGSANVLTF. CDR3 in DNA: TGTGCCAGCAGCTTTGGGGGTTCGGCCAACGTCCTGACTTTC.

By share of the sample, this clone is medium-sized. The CDR3 sequence is CASSLEGGGPYEQYF. DNA for the CDR3: TGTGCCAGCAGCTTGGAAGGGGGTGGCCCCTACGAGCAGTACTTC. The chain has TRBV11-3 and TRBJ2-7; tentative D call: TRBD1 (6 bases). CDR3 length: 15 amino acids. V dropped 3 bases and J dropped 2 bases, with 14 bases sitting between them. Germline V CDR1 and CDR2: SGHNT, YENEEA.

The genes are TRBV18 and TRBJ1-1; a possible D gene is TRBD1 (5 bases). CDR3 length: 15 amino acids. Trimming removed 3 bases from V and 5 bases from J, with 16 bases in between. Germline CDR1 reads KGHSH; CDR2 reads LQKENI. The chain's CDR3 is CASSPMTAEWTEAFF. The DNA of the CDR3 is TGTGCCAGCTCACCTATGACAGCTGAGTGGACTGAAGCTTTCTTT.

This rearrangement joins TRBV6-8 to TRBJ1-2, with D possibly being TRBD1 (6 bases). The V and J ends lost 2 bases and 5 bases respectively, with 15 bases between them. This CDR3 comprises 15 residues. In germline, CDR1 is MNHGY, CDR2 SAAAGT. The CDR3 region has the DNA TGTGCCAGCAGTTACGAATGGGGGCTGACTTATGGCTACACCTTC. It codes for CASSYEWGLTYGYTF.

This clone is large by share. The chain is built from TRBV19 and TRBJ1-4, with 8 bases aligning to TRBD1. This CDR3 has 17 residues. Looked up from germline, CDR1 is LNHDA and CDR2 is SQIVND (reference sequence). V shed 8 bases and J 0 bases; nucleotides not matched to a gene: 11. CDR3 sequence: CASYDRGSGATNEKLFF. CDR3 DNA: TGTGCCAGTTATGACAGGGGATCGGGGGCAACTAATGAAAAACTGTTTTTT.

This clone occurred a few times. The rearrangement uses TRBV6-1 and TRBJ2-7, with TRBD1 as a possible D gene (6 bases). The CDR3 sequence is 14 residues long. V lost 1 base and J lost 6, with 13 bases in between. Germline CDR1 is MNHNS and CDR2 is SASEGT. The CDR3 sequence is CASSEGTATLEQYF. CDR3 in DNA: TGTGCCAGCAGTGAAGGGACAGCGACCCTCGAGCAGTACTTC.

This clone is classed as medium-sized. V is TRBV23-1 and J is TRBJ1-1; D gene ambiguous. TRBV23-1 belongs to the ORF category, with a function that is uncertain. The V gene lost 6 bases and the J gene lost 0 bases, with 8 bases spanning the gap. CDR3 length: 13 amino acids. CDR3 bases: TGCGCCAGCAGCCGAGATTTGAACACTGAAGCTTTCTTT. Translation: CASSRDLNTEAFF.

The chain carries TRBV29-1 and TRBJ1-1; D may be TRBD1 (5 bases). V lost 7 bases and J lost 1, with 10 bases in between. This CDR3 is built from 12 residues. Per germline, CDR1 SQVTM and CDR2 ANQGSEA. CDR3 in DNA: TGCAGCGGTCGACAGACGAACACTGAAGCTTTCTTT. Translated, it gives CSGRQTNTEAFF.

V and J are TRBV12-5 and TRBJ2-7; 7 bases match TRBD2. This CDR3 has 13 residues. J lost 2 bases, V lost 6 bases, and 4 bases had no gene match. Germline V gene data show CDR1 as LGHNT and CDR2 as FRNRAP. In nucleotides, the CDR3 is TGTGCTAGTGGCCCCCGGGGGGCCTACGAGCAGTACTTC. This gives the protein CASGPRGAYEQYF.

The rearrangement joins TRBV28 to TRBJ2-3; 7 nucleotides line up with TRBD2. With V trimmed by 1 base and J by 4 bases, 8 bases remained unmatched. This CDR3 has 16 amino acids. Germline lookup yields CDR1 MDHEN and CDR2 SYDVKM. The CDR3, as DNA: TGTGCCAGCAGTTTATCGGGGGGAGGGCCAGCAGATACGCAGTATTTT. Protein: CASSLSGGGPADTQYF.

The chain links TRBV19 to TRBJ2-7; tentative D call: TRBD1 (6 bases). The CDR3 length is 15 residues. Trimming cost V 6 bases and J 0 bases, with 15 bases left between them. CDR1 and CDR2 from the germline V gene are LNHDA and SQIVND (reference sequence). As DNA, the CDR3 is TGTGCCAGTAGCCCTTTGTACAGGGACTCCTACGAGCAGTACTTC. This gives the protein CASSPLYRDSYEQYF.

By share, this clone counts as medium-sized. The chain carries TRBV11-3 and TRBJ2-1; D might be TRBD1 (6 bases). Looked up from germline, CDR1 is SGHNT and CDR2 is YENEEA. The CDR3 is made up of 16 amino acids. V was cut by 6 bases and J by 0 bases, with 15 bases left in between. The CDR3 DNA is TGTGCCAGCAGAGCCCCCGACAGGTTCTCCTACAATGAGCAGTTCTTC. The encoded protein is CASRAPDRFSYNEQFF.

The chain recombines TRBV2 with TRBJ2-6; the D call may be TRBD1 or TRBD2 (5 bases each). Germline CDR1 SNHLY, CDR2 FYNNEI. Between the trimmed V and J ends, which lost 4 bases and 8 bases, there was a span of 15 bases. The CDR3 is 15 amino acids. This CDR3 is CASSVSPPGPNVLTF. The CDR3 nucleotides read TGTGCCAGCAGTGTCTCGCCCCCGGGGCCCAACGTCCTGACTTTC.